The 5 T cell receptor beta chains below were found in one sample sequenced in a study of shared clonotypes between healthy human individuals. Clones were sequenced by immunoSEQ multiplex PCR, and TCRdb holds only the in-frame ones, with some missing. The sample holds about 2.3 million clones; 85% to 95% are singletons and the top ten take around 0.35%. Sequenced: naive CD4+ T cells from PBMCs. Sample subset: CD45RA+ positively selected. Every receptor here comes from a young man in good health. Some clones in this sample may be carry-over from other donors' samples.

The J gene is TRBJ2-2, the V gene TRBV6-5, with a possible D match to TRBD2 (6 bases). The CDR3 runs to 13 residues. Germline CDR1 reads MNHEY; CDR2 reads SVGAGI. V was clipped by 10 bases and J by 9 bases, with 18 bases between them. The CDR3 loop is CATRGTEFRELFF. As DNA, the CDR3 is TGTGCCACCCGCGGGACCGAGTTTCGGGAGCTGTTTTTT.

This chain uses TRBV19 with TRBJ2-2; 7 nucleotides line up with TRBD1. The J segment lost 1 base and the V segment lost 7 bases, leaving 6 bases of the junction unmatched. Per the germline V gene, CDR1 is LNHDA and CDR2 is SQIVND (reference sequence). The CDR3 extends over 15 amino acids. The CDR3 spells CASIDGQVNTGELFF. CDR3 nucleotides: TGTGCCAGTATCGATGGACAGGTGAACACCGGGGAGCTGTTTTTT.

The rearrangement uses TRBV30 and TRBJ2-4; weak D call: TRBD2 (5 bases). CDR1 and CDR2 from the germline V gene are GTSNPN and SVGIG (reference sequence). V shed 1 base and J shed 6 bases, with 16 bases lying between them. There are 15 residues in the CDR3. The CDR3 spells CAWSAEAARGNIQYF. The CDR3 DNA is TGTGCCTGGAGTGCGGAAGCGGCCCGGGGAAACATTCAGTACTTC.

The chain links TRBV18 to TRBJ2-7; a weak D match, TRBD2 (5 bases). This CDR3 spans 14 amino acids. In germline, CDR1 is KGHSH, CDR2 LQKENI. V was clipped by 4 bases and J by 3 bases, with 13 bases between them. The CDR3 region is CASSQPGTYYEQYF. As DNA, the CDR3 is TGTGCCAGCTCACAACCGGGAACCTACTACGAGCAGTACTTC.

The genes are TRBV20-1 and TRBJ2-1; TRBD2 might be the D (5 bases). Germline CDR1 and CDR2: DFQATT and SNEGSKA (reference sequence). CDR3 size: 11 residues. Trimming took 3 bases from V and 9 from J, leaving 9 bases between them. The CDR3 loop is CSAREVGEQFF. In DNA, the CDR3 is TGCAGTGCTAGGGAGGTCGGTGAGCAGTTCTTC.